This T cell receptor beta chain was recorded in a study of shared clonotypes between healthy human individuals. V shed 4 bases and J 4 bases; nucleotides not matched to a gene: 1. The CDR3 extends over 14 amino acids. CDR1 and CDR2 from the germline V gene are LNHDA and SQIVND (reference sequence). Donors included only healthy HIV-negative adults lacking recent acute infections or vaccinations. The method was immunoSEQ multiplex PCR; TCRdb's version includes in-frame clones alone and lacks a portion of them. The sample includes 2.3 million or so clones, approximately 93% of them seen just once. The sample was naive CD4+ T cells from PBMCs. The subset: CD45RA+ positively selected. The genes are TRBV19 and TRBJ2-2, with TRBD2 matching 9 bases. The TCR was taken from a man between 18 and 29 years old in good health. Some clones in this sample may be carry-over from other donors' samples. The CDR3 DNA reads TGTGCCAGTAGTAGACTAGCGGCCACCGGGGAGCTGTTTTTT. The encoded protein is CASSRLAATGELFF.